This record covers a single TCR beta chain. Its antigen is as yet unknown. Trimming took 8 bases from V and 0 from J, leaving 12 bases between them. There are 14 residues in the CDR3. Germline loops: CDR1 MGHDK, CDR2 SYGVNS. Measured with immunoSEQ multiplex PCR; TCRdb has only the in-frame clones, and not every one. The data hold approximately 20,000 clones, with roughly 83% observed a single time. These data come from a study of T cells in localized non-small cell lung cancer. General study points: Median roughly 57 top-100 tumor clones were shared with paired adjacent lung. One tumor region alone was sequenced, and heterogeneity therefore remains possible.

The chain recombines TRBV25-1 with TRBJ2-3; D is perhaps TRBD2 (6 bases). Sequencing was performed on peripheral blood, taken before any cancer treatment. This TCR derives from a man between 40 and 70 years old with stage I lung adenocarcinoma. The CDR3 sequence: CASGREKSTDTQYF. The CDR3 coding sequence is TGTGCCAGCGGTCGGGAGAAGAGCACAGATACGCAGTATTTT.